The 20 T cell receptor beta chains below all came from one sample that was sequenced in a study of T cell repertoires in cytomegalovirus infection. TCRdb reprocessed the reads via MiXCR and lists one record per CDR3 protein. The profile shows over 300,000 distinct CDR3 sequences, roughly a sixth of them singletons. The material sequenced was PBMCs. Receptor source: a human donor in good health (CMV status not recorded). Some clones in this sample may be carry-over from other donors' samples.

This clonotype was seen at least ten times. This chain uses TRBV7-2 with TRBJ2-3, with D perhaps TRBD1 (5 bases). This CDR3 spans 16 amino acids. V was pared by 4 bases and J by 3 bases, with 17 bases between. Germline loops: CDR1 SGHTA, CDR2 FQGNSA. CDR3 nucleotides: TGTGCCAGCAGCTCTAGGGGTGGGCTCGGGACAGATACGCAGTATTTT. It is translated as CASSSRGGLGTDTQYF.

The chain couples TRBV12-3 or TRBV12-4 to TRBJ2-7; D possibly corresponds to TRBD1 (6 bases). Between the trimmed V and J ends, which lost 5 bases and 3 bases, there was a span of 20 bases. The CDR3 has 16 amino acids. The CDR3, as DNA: TGTGCCAGCAGTCAGGGGTTTGGTTCGATTCTCTACGAGCAGTACTTC. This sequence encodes CASSQGFGSILYEQYF.

CDR3 in amino acids: CSVESPGGGEQFF. In nucleotides, the CDR3 is TGCAGCGTTGAAAGTCCGGGGGGCGGTGAGCAGTTCTTC. The chain carries TRBV29-1 and TRBJ2-1; the D gene is possibly TRBD2 (7 bases). There are 13 residues in the CDR3. In germline, CDR1 is SQVTM, CDR2 ANQGSEA. V lost 2 bases and J 9 bases, leaving 14 bases between the germline ends.

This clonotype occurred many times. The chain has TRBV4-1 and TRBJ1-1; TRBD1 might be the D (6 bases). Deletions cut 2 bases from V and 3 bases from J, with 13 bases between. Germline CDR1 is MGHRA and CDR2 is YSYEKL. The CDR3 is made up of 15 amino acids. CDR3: CASSQRTVSDTEAFF. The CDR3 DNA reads TGCGCCAGCAGCCAACGGACAGTCTCGGACACTGAAGCTTTCTTT.

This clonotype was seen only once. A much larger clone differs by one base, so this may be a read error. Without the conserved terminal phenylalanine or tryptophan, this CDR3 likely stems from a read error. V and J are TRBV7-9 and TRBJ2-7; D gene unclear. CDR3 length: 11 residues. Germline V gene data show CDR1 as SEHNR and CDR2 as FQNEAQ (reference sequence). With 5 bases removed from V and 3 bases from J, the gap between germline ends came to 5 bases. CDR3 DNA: TGTGCCAGCAGCAACAGCTACGAGCAGTACTAC. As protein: CASSNSYEQYY.

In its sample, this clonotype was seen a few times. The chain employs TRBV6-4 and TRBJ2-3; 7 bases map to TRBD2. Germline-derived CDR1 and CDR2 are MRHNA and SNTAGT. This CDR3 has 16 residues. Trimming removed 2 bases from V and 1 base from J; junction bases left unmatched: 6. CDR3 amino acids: CASSDLGGTGTDTQYF. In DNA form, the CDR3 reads TGTGCCAGCAGTGACCTCGGGGGGACCGGCACAGATACGCAGTATTTT.

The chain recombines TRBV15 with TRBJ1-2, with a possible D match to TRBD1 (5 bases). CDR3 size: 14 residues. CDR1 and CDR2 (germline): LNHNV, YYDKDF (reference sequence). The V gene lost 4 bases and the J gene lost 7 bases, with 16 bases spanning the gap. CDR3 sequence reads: CATSIQGVYGGYTF. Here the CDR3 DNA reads TGTGCCACCAGCATTCAGGGTGTGTACGGTGGCTACACCTTC.

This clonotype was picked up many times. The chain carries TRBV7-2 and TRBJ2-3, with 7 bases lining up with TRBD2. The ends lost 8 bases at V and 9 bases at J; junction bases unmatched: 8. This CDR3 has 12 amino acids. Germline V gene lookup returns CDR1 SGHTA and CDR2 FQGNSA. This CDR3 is CASGRDPGTQYF. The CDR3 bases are TGTGCCAGCGGGAGGGACCCAGGGACGCAGTATTTT.

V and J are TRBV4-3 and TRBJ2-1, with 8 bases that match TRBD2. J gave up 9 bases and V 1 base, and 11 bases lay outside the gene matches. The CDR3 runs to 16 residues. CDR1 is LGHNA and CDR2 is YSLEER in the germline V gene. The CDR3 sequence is CASSQGFLRGDFEQFF. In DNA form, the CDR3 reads TGCGCCAGCAGCCAAGGGTTCTTGCGGGGGGACTTTGAGCAGTTCTTC.

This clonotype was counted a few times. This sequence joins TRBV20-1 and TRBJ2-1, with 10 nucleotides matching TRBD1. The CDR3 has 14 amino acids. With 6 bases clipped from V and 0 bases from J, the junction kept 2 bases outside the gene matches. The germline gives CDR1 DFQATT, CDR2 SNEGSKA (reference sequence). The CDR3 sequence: CSARTGGSYNEQFF. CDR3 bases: TGCAGTGCAAGGACAGGGGGCTCCTACAATGAGCAGTTCTTC.

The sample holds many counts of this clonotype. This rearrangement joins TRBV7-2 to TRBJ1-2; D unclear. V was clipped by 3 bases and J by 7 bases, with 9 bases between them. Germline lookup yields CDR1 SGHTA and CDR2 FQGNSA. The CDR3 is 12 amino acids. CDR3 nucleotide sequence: TGTGCCAGCAGCTTTGGTAGTAGTGGCTACACCTTC. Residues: CASSFGSSGYTF.

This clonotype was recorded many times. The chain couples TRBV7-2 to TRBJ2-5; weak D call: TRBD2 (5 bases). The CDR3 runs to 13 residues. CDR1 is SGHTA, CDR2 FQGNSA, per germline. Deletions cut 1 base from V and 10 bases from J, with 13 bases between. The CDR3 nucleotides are TGTGCCAGCAGCTTAGTCAGGCGCGGACTCCAGTACTTC. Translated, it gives CASSLVRRGLQYF.

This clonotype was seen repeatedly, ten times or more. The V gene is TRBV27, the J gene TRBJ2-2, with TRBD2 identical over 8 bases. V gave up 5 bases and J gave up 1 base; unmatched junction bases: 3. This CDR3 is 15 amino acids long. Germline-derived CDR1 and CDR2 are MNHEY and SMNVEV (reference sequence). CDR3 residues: CASSARGGNTGELFF. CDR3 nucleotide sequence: TGTGCCAGCAGTGCACGGGGGGGGAACACCGGGGAGCTGTTTTTT.

CDR3 protein: CASSFHGPLEKLFF. In nucleotides, the CDR3 is TGTGCCAGCAGCTTCCACGGTCCTCTTGAAAAACTGTTTTTT. V and J are TRBV7-9 and TRBJ1-4; D unclear. V was trimmed by 3 bases and J by 7 bases, leaving 12 bases between them. Germline CDR1 SEHNR, CDR2 FQNEAQ (reference sequence). This CDR3 is 14 amino acids long. Full variable domain (remainder filled in from reference TRBV7-9 and TRBJ1-4): DTGVSQNPRHKITKRGQNVTFRCDPISEHNRLYWYRQTLGQGPEFLTYFQNEAQLEKSRLLSDRFSAERPKGSFSTLEIQRTEQGDSAMYLCASSFHGPLEKLFFGSGTQLSVL.

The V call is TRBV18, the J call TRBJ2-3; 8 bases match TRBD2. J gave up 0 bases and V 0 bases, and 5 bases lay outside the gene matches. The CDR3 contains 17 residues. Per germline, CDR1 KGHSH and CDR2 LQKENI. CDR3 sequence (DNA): TGTGCCAGCTCACCACCCAGAAGCGGGAGAAGCACAGATACGCAGTATTTT. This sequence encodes CASSPPRSGRSTDTQYF.

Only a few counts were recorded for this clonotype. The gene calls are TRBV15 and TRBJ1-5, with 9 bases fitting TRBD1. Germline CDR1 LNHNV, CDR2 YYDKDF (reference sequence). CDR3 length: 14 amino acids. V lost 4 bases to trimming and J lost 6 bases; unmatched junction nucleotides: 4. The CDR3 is CATSMTGGRQPQHF. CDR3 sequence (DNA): TGTGCCACCAGCATGACAGGGGGTCGTCAGCCCCAGCATTTT.

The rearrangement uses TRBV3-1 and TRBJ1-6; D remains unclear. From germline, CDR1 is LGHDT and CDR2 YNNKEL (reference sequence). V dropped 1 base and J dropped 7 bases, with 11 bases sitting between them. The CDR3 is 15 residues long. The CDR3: CASSQAAGENSPLHF. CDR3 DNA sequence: TGTGCCAGCAGCCAAGCGGCCGGGGAAAATTCACCCCTCCACTTT.

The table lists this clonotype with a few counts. The CDR3 spells CSARGPGQRHFYEQYF. DNA for the CDR3: TGCAGTGCTAGAGGCCCGGGCCAGAGACACTTCTACGAGCAGTACTTC. The chain recombines TRBV20-1 with TRBJ2-7; D gene ambiguous. Germline values: CDR1 DFQATT, CDR2 SNEGSKA (reference sequence). The CDR3 length is 16 residues. V was clipped by 1 base and J by 3 bases, with 19 bases between them.

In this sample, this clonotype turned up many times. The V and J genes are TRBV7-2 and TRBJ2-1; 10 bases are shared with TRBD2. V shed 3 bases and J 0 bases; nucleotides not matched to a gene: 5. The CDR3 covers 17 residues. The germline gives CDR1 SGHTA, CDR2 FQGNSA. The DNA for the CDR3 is TGTGCCAGCAGCTTCCCGCTAGCGGGGGACTCCTACAATGAGCAGTTCTTC. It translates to CASSFPLAGDSYNEQFF.

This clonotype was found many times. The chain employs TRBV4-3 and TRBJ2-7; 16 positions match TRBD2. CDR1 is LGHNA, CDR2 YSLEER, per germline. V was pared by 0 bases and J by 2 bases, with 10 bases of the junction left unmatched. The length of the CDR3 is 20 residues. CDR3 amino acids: CASSQDMGAGLAGGAYEQYF. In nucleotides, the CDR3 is TGCGCCAGCAGCCAAGATATGGGAGCGGGACTAGCGGGGGGGGCCTACGAGCAGTACTTC.